This T cell receptor beta chain was found in a study of blood T cells in healthy people across ages. Notes on the study in general: Bulk PBMC profiling left naive and antigen-experienced comparisons inconclusive. Versus aged donors, long-lived donors had higher diversity and more naive CD4+ cells.

Each sample yielded at least 6.5 million isolated PBMCs. The amount of total RNA extracted per sample was at least 5 micrograms. Regarding this clonotype: Its matching antigen is unknown. This may be a read error, as it is one base from a much larger clone.

The V gene's germline CDR1 is SGHRS and CDR2 YFSETQ. The V gene lost 0 bases and the J gene lost 7 bases, with 11 bases spanning the gap. The CDR3 consists of 13 residues. The use of a sample-barcoded 5' primer and a J-beta primer mix characterized a second PCR of about 6 to 12 cycles. TCRdb reanalysed the 5' RACE reads using MiXCR and keeps one entry per CDR3 protein. The data contain hundreds of thousands of distinct CDR3 sequences, 48% of them singletons. The J gene is TRBJ2-7, the V gene TRBV5-1; the D gene is possibly TRBD2 (6 bases). Sequencing was done on a sample of blood. The clonotype originates from a man aged 25 to 40 in good health. The CDR3 bases are TGCGCCAGCAGCTTGGCTAGCGCGTGGGAGCAGTACTTC. Residues: CASSLASAWEQYF.